This entry describes one T cell receptor beta chain. Original handling: Amplifying reference gene primers gave estimates of nucleated cell counts. Produced via immunoSEQ multiplex PCR; TCRdb's table is partial and in-frame only. The V and J calls and clone size are taken from that table; D and trimming were inferred from the DNA. Among 68,000 or so clones listed, about nine tenths were seen once. The sample originates from a study of blood T cell repertoires in COVID-19. The wider study: Specimens from acute and convalescent COVID-19 originated in the United States, Italy and Spain. The analysed material was cDNA or gDNA that came from T cells, B-cell-depleted T cells, or PBMCs.

This CDR3 has 11 amino acids. Germline assignment: CDR1 MDHEN and CDR2 SYDVKM. Deletions cut 7 bases from V and 3 bases from J, with 7 bases between. The sequencing input was peripheral blood. The sequence came from a man in his forties or fifties with active COVID-19. The rearrangement joins TRBV28 to TRBJ2-7; the D is unclear. CDR3 protein: CASTGNYEQYF. The CDR3 nucleotides read TGTGCCAGCACTGGCAACTACGAGCAGTACTTC.